The entry that follows covers one TCR beta chain sequence. What it binds is unknown. The data stem from a study of T cell responses to AZD1222 COVID-19 vaccine. Pooled samples include second doses given at about 4 or 12 weeks. The study, taken as a whole, reports: Donors were chiefly white British, with a greater number of females, and clonal diversity was perhaps underestimated.

V gave up 6 bases and J gave up 7 bases, with 10 bases separating them. The CDR3 has 12 amino acids. CDR1 and CDR2 from the germline V gene are SNHLY and FYNNEI. The data were produced by immunoSEQ multiplex PCR, yet TCRdb's version contains in-frame clones alone and is incomplete. The sample has roughly 100,000 clones; 90% are singletons. The starting material was peripheral blood, obtained 28 days after the second AZD1222 dose. The chain has TRBV2 and TRBJ1-5; D might be TRBD1 (5 bases). The receptor comes from an adult who received the AZD1222 COVID-19 vaccine. The CDR3 reads CASSGGSQPQHF. The DNA for the CDR3 is TGTGCCAGCAGCGGGGGGTCACAGCCCCAGCATTTT.